This T cell receptor (beta chain) was retrieved from a study of T cell repertoires in cytomegalovirus infection. V gave up 6 bases and J gave up 8 bases, with 13 bases separating them. This CDR3 spans 12 amino acids. This clonotype was detected many times. TCRdb ran MiXCR on the reads and lists one entry per CDR3 protein. The sample yields a few hundred thousand distinct CDR3 sequences, 8% to 9.5% seen once. This receptor was obtained from a human donor in good health (CMV status not recorded). Some clones in this sample may be carry-over from other donors' samples. The material sequenced was PBMCs. The chain uses TRBV12-3 or TRBV12-4 and TRBJ1-2, with D perhaps matching TRBD1 (6 bases). CDR3 region: CASSLGARGYTF. As DNA, the CDR3 is TGTGCCAGCAGCTTGGGGGCGCGAGGCTACACCTTC.